A single T cell receptor beta chain is shown here with its context. The target antigen is unknown. TCRdb keeps only in-frame clones here, not all; method: immunoSEQ multiplex PCR. The data show around 25,000 clones, about nine tenths seen once. Doses given second, at about 4 or about 12 weeks, were pooled. The sample is drawn from a study of T cell responses to AZD1222 COVID-19 vaccine. General observations from the study: White British donors predominated, females outnumbered males, and clonal diversity was possibly underestimated. Sampling that yielded the repertoires occurred only after the peak T cell response.

The CDR3 is 12 residues long. CDR1 SGHVS and CDR2 FNYEAQ come from the germline V gene. V gave up 0 bases and J gave up 9 bases, with 6 bases separating them. This TCR derives from an adult who received the AZD1222 COVID-19 vaccine. V is TRBV7-6 and J is TRBJ2-1; maybe TRBD2 (6 bases). The starting material was peripheral blood, obtained 28 days after the second AZD1222 dose. DNA for the CDR3: TGTGCCAGCAGCTTAGCAGCGGGTGAGCAGTTCTTC. Protein: CASSLAAGEQFF.